This T cell receptor (beta chain) was recorded in a study of immune characteristics of hereditary and idiopathic chronic pancreatitis. About the investigation overall: Local immune cells and TCRbeta repertoires in the pancreas were profiled in this study for hereditary and idiopathic chronic pancreatitis, with control organ donor pancreases used for comparison. In total, 5 control pancreases, 7 or 8 hereditary chronic pancreatitis pancreases and roughly six idiopathic chronic pancreatitis pancreases underwent TCRbeta sequencing. Minimal in vitro experimental manipulation of pancreas-infiltrating T cells was the reason the gDNA-based approach was selected.

V is pruned by 4 bases and J by 2 bases, leaving 3 bases of the junction without a gene match. CDR1 and CDR2 (LNHDA, SQIVND) derive from the germline V gene (reference sequence). The CDR3 sequence holds 14 residues, the cysteine and phenylalanine included. The retained sequence is limited to the CDR3, 42 bases, with the frame set at the first base. To prepare the library, the immunoSEQ multiplex PCR assay was applied. The TCRbeta CDR3 region and adjacent sequences were amplified and sequenced from pancreatic genomic DNA. In the authors' own workflow: Productive clonality and productive rearrangement counts were measured along with repertoire diversity, which was expressed as a mean normalized Shannon-Wiener index. The nonparametric Mann-Whitney U test was used to compare repertoire metrics between the control and chronic pancreatitis groups. A clonotype counted as shared when its CDR3beta sequence had identical amino acid composition and length across subjects. The table comes from immuneACCESS by way of TCRdb, which keeps in-frame sequences with V and J called. Part of the clones is missing from these tables; in studies checked, under half for an unresolved V gene and the rest for unknown reasons. The V and J calls and clone size come from that table; D and trimming were worked out from the DNA. In all, the sample holds fewer than 10,000 clones, and around 75% of those were seen once. 14% of the sample goes to the ten largest clones.

Chronic pancreatitis pancreas tissue came from patients undergoing total pancreatectomy with islet autotransplantation (TPIAT). No known history of diabetes was present in the included chronic pancreatitis patients. For TCRbeta sequencing, genomic DNA was pulled straight from bulk pancreas tissue, skipping any T cell sorting. No particular cause of disease was identified in patients with idiopathic chronic pancreatitis. Pancreas tissues from patients and organ donors were collected consecutively at two US centers. About this clone: Its antigen remains undetermined. No qualities accompany the bases; no much larger clone lies one base away.

Study-level results and caveats: Hereditary and idiopathic chronic pancreatitis differed in Vbeta-Jbeta gene family usage, including TRBV10, TRBV19, TRBV23 and TRBV5. Because patient tissue could only be obtained at the time of TPIAT, differences in disease duration may have influenced the immune findings. Among some 14 chronic pancreatitis patients, higher numbers of productive TCR rearrangements went along with higher disease severity scores, showing a positive correlation. Chronic pancreatitis caused by alcohol use was not included in the study. Significantly increased TCRbeta repertoire diversity and reduced clonality were observed in both chronic pancreatitis groups relative to controls.

Recombination joined TRBV19 with TRBJ1-2, with TRBD1 matching 8 junction bases. The receptor was isolated from a human donor with chronic pancreatitis. Sequenced material: pancreas tissue with idiopathic chronic pancreatitis. In the paper's terms, the cell subset or site label means: chronic pancreatitis without an identified cause. The DNA reads TGTGCCAGTAGTACCGGACAGGGAAACTATGGCTACACCTTC. It codes for CASSTGQGNYGYTF.